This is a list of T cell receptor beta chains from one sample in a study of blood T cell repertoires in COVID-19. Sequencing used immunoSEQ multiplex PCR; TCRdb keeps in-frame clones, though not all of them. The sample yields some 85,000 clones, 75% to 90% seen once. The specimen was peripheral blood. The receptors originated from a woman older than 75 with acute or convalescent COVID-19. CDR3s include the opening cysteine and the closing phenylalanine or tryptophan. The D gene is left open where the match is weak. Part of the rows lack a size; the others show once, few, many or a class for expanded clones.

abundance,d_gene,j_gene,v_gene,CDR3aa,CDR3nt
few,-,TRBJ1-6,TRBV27,CASSARAGVYNSPLHF,TGTGCCAGCAGTGCTCGGGCGGGGGTCTATAATTCACCCCTCCACTTT
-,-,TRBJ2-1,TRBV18,CASSPVGLNEQFF,TGTGCCAGCTCACCGGTGGGGCTGAATGAGCAGTTCTTC
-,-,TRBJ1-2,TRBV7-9,CASSLRTERGYGYTF,TGTGCCAGCAGCTTGAGGACAGAAAGAGGCTATGGCTACACCTTC
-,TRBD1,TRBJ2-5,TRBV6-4,CASSDGQAYQETQYF,TGTGCCAGCAGTGACGGACAGGCCTACCAAGAGACCCAGTACTTC
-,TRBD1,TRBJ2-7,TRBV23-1,CASSQLDSWDRANYEQYF,TGCGCCAGCAGTCAGCTCGATTCCTGGGACAGGGCGAACTACGAGCAGTACTTC
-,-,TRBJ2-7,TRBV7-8,CASSLAGQLYEQYF,TGTGCCAGCAGCTTAGCGGGCCAGCTCTACGAGCAGTACTTC
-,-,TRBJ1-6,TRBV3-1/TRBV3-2,CASGDWGVGNSPLHF,TGTGCCAGCGGGGATTGGGGGGTCGGGAATTCACCCCTCCACTTT
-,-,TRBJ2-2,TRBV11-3,CASSLPGSSGGLFF,TGTGCCAGCAGCTTACCAGGGTCATCCGGGGGGCTGTTTTTT
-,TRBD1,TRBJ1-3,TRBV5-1,CASSLANRGFAGNTIYF,TGCGCCAGCAGCTTGGCCAACAGGGGTTTCGCTGGAAACACCATATATTTT
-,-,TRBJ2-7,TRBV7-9,CASSLEAGEQYF,TGTGCCAGCAGCTTAGAAGCCGGGGAGCAGTACTTC
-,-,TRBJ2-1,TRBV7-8,CASSLRKGQVAYNEQFF,TGTGCCAGCAGCTTACGGAAGGGGCAGGTTGCCTACAATGAGCAGTTCTTC
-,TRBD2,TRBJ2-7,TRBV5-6,CASSWPSGGYEQYF,TGTGCCAGCAGCTGGCCTAGCGGGGGGTACGAGCAGTACTTC
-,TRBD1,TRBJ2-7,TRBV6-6,CASSYADRGGEQYF,TGTGCCAGCAGTTACGCGGACAGGGGGGGCGAGCAGTACTTC
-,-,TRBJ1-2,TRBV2,CASSERQGRNGYTF,TGTGCCAGCAGTGAAAGGCAGGGGCGAAATGGCTACACCTTC
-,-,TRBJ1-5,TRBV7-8,CASSLASGNQPQHF,TGTGCCAGCAGCTTAGCGTCCGGGAATCAGCCCCAGCATTTT
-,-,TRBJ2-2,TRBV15,CATSRGGDWVNTGELFF,TGTGCCACCAGCAGAGGGGGGGACTGGGTTAACACCGGGGAGCTGTTTTTT
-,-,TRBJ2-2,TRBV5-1,CASSEPSVEGGELFF,TGCGCCAGCAGCGAACCGAGTGTCGAGGGCGGGGAGCTGTTTTTT
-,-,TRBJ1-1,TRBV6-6,CASSLPGGRTEAFF,TGTGCCAGCAGTCTCCCCGGGGGTCGTACTGAAGCTTTCTTT
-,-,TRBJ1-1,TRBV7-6,CASSLNIEAFF,TGTGCCAGCAGCTTGAACATTGAAGCTTTCTTT
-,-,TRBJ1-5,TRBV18,CASSRTGNSNQPQHF,TGTGCCAGCTCGCGCACAGGGAATAGCAATCAGCCCCAGCATTTT
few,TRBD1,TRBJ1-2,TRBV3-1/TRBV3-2,CASSPLDRGGYGYTF,TGTGCCAGCAGCCCGCTCGACAGGGGGGGGTATGGCTACACCTTC
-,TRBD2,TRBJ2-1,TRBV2,CASRQGLPRGDEQFF,TGTGCCAGCAGGCAGGGACTACCCCGGGGGGATGAGCAGTTCTTC
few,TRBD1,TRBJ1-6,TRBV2,CASSVEGGESPLHF,TGTGCCAGCAGTGTGGAAGGGGGCGAGTCACCCCTCCACTTT
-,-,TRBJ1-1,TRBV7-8,CASSLVYPGRDTTSTEAFF,TGTGCCAGCAGCTTAGTTTACCCCGGCCGGGACACGACTTCCACTGAAGCTTTCTTT
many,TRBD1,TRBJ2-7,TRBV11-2,CASSRPDRALYEQYF,TGTGCCAGCAGCCGGCCAGACAGGGCCCTCTACGAGCAGTACTTC
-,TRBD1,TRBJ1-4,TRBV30,CASDRGNEKLFF,TGTGCCTCGGACAGGGGGAATGAAAAACTGTTTTTT
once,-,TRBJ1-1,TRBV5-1,CASSFPAPSTEAFF,TGCGCCAGCAGCTTTCCGGCCCCTAGCACTGAAGCTTTCTTT
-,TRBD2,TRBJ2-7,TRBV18,CASSPLSGDEQYF,TGTGCCAGCTCACCATTGAGCGGGGACGAGCAGTACTTC
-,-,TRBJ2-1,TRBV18,CASSPSEYNEQFF,TGTGCCAGCTCACCCTCGGAGTACAATGAGCAGTTCTTC
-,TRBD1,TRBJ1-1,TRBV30,CASTTGQGRNTEAFF,TGTGCCTCTACTACTGGACAGGGGAGAAACACTGAAGCTTTCTTT
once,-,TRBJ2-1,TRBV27,CASGDFYNEQFF,TGTGCCAGCGGGGACTTCTACAATGAGCAGTTCTTC
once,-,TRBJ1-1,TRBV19,CASSIRTVFEAFF,TGTGCCAGTAGTATCAGGACAGTTTTTGAAGCTTTCTTT
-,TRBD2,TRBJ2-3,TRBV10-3,CAISDLSLAGGVTDTQYF,TGTGCCATCAGTGACCTTAGTCTAGCGGGGGGGGTCACAGATACGCAGTATTTT